This passage covers 5 T cell receptor beta chains from one sample sequenced in a study of shared clonotypes between healthy human individuals. TCRdb's table, derived via immunoSEQ multiplex PCR, lists solely in-frame clones and lacks some. Counted here are roughly 2,300,000 clones, just under 95% occurring once; the ten biggest clones make up approximately 0.41%. Sequencing input: naive CD4+ T cells from PBMCs. Described subset: CD45RA+ positively selected. Receptors were obtained from a man aged 18 to 29 in good health. Some clones in this sample may be carry-over from other donors' samples.

This clone has just a few counts. The V call is TRBV30, the J call TRBJ1-1; D is uncertain. CDR3 size: 12 residues. V shed 4 bases and J shed 1 base, with 7 bases lying between them. Per the germline V gene, CDR1 is GTSNPN and CDR2 is SVGIG (reference sequence). CDR3 in amino acids: CAWNLRNTEAFF. CDR3 nucleotides: TGTGCCTGGAACCTGAGGAACACTGAAGCTTTCTTT.

This clone appeared a single time. The chain links TRBV29-1 to TRBJ1-2, with a tentative D call TRBD1 (5 bases). Trimming shortened V by 7 bases and J by 4 bases, and 13 bases separated the two germline ends. The CDR3 sequence is 12 residues long. Looked up from germline, CDR1 is SQVTM and CDR2 is ANQGSEA. The CDR3 sequence: CSGTFGGYGYTF. Here the CDR3 DNA reads TGCAGCGGGACATTCGGGGGCTATGGCTACACCTTC.

This rearrangement joins TRBV11-2 to TRBJ2-1; 9 bases match TRBD2. J lost 4 bases, V lost 6 bases, and 10 bases had no gene match. Germline V gene data show CDR1 as SGHAT and CDR2 as FQNNGV. The CDR3 is 16 residues long. The CDR3 sequence is CASRQLKREAYNEQFF. CDR3 bases: TGTGCCAGCAGACAGTTGAAGCGGGAGGCGTACAATGAGCAGTTCTTC.

The chain carries TRBV5-5 and TRBJ2-1, with a possible D match to TRBD2 (6 bases). The germline V and J ends were trimmed by 2 bases and 7 bases, with 16 bases remaining between them. Per the germline V gene, CDR1 is SGHKS and CDR2 is YYEKEE (reference sequence). The CDR3 length is 15 residues. The chain's CDR3 is CASSFQRGGGNEQFF. DNA for the CDR3: TGTGCCAGCAGCTTCCAAAGGGGTGGAGGGAATGAGCAGTTCTTC.

The chain links TRBV7-9 to TRBJ2-2; 8 bases match TRBD2. Germline assignment: CDR1 SEHNR and CDR2 FQNEAQ (reference sequence). After removal of 3 bases from V and 5 bases from J, the junction contained 5 bases not matched to a gene. The length of the CDR3 is 15 residues. The CDR3 DNA follows: TGTGCCAGCAGCTTTCCGGGACTAGGGACCGGGGAGCTGTTTTTT. Protein sequence: CASSFPGLGTGELFF.